The clone carrying this T cell receptor (beta chain) was counted a few times. Its antigen is currently unknown. The sample belongs to a study of beta chain features in type 1 diabetes. Study summary: The patients were much like the healthy donors in age, gender and cell yields. General study findings and limits: Short templates might get an advantage during PCR, and this would be equal in patients and controls. At VDJ recombination sites, type 1 diabetes patients had fewer insertions and more deleted nucleotides. Type 1 diabetes patients had TCRB CDR3s that were shorter (moderately but significantly so) in all four CD4+ subsets.

Researchers reported sorting CD4+ naive, central memory, regulatory and stem cell-like memory cells via CD45RO/CCR7/CD25/CD127/CD95/CD27. cDNA synthesis used the whole RNA isolate, giving expressed TCRB sequences. TCRdb's copy holds only in-frame clones and misses some; the assay was immunoSEQ multiplex PCR. There are 160,000 or so clones in the sample; roughly 8% occur only once, and around 0.56% lies in the top ten. There are 14 residues in the CDR3. CDR1 SGHRS and CDR2 YFSETQ come from the germline V gene. V dropped 4 bases and J dropped 9; count of bases not matched to a gene: 9. The specimen sequenced was central memory CD4+ T cells from blood. The receptor was derived from a woman aged 18-35 years with type 1 diabetes. V is TRBV5-1 and J is TRBJ2-1, with 8 bases that match TRBD1. The CDR3 spells CASSDRGPTGEQFF. In DNA, the CDR3 is TGCGCCAGCAGCGACAGGGGACCCACAGGTGAGCAGTTCTTC. Combining the CDR3 with reference TRBV5-1 and TRBJ2-1 gives the whole variable domain KAGVTQTPRYLIKTRGQQVTLSCSPISGHRSVSWYQQTPGQGLQFLFEYFSETQRNKGNFPGRFSGRQFSNSRSEMNVSTLELGDSALYLCASSDRGPTGEQFFGPGTRLTVL.